This T cell receptor (beta chain) is drawn from a study of CD8+CD57+ T cells in acquired aplastic anemia. The overall study: Sorted CD4+ plus CD8+ cells gave DNA averaging around 3 ug.

The V and J ends lost 0 bases and 9 bases, in that order; junction bases with no gene match: 6. This CDR3 contains 15 residues. The V gene's germline CDR1 is SGDLS and CDR2 YYNGEE. This clonotype was recorded many times. CD8+CD57+ cell expansion, shown by flow cytometry, had occurred in the patients selected for sequencing. Patients were treatment-naive when blood was sampled. Profiles of TCR beta VDJ and CDR3 were generated from a genomic DNA template. TCRdb re-called the reads through MiXCR, storing one row per CDR3 protein. Seen here are fewer than 200,000 distinct CDR3 sequences, under 55% observed once, and the top ten hold under 1.2%.

The clonotype was recovered from a human donor with aplastic anemia. The chain couples TRBV9 to TRBJ2-1, with 10 bases that match TRBD2. The sequenced sample consisted of sorted CD4+, CD8+, or CD8+CD57+ T cells (not recorded which) from PBMCs. CDR3: CASSVGVAGGPEQFF. For the CDR3, the DNA is TGTGCCAGCAGCGTAGGGGTAGCGGGGGGCCCTGAGCAGTTCTTC.